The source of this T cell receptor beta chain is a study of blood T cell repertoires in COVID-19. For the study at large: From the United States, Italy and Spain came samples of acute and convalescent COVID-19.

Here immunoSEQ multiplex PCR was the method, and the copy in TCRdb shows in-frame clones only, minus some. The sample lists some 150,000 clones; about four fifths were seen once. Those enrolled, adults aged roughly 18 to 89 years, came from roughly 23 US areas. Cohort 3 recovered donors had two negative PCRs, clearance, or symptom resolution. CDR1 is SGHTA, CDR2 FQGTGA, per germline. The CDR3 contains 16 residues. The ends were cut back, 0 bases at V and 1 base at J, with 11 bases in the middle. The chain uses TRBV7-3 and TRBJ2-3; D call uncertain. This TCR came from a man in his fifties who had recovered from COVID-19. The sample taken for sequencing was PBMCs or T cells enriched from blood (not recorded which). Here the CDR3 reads CASSLTPALGTDTQYF. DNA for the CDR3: TGTGCCAGCAGCTTAACCCCAGCCCTAGGCACAGATACGCAGTATTTT.